This T cell receptor (beta chain) was captured in a study of shared clonotypes between healthy human individuals. Assay used: immunoSEQ multiplex PCR; TCRdb lists only in-frame clones, some missing. The sample includes about 1.1 million clones, 70% to 80% of them seen just once. Germline V gene sequence: CDR1 MNHNS, CDR2 SASEGT. V was clipped by 2 bases and J by 9 bases, with 11 bases between them. The CDR3 is made up of 13 amino acids. This clone was observed a few times. The chain recombines TRBV6-1 with TRBJ2-1, with a tentative D call TRBD2 (5 bases). The TCR originated in a man aged 18 to 30 in good health. Some clones in this sample may be carry-over from other donors' samples. Material: memory CD4+ T cells from PBMCs. Subset in this sample: CD45RA-negative fraction. The CDR3 sequence: CASSESLALEQFF. As DNA, the CDR3 is TGTGCCAGCAGTGAAAGTCTAGCCCTTGAGCAGTTCTTC.